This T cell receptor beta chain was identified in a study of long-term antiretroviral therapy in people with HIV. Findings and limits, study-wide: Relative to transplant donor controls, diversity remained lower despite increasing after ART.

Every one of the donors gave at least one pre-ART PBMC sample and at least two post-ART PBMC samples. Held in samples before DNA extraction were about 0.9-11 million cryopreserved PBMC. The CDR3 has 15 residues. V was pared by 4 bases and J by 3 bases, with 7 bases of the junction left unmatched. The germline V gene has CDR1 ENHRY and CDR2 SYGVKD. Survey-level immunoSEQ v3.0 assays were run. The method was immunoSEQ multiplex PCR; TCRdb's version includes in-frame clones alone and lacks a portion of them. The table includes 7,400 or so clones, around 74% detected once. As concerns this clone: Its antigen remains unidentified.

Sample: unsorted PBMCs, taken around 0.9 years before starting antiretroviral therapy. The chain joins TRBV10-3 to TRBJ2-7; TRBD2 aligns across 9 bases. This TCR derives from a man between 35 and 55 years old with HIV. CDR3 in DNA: TGTGCCATCAGTGCGGAGACTAGCGGTAACTACGAGCAGTACTTC. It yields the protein CAISAETSGNYEQYF.